A single sample is the source of the 26 T cell receptor beta chains below, sequenced in a study of blood T cell repertoires in COVID-19. The protocol was immunoSEQ multiplex PCR, while the TCRdb copy is restricted to in-frame clones and leaves out a portion. This table has about 140,000 clones, 85% to 90% appearing once. Sequencing was carried out using peripheral blood. The receptors derive from a woman aged 55-70 years with active COVID-19.

The chain links TRBV5-1 to TRBJ2-7, with 9 bases identical to TRBD1. The V gene's germline CDR1 is SGHRS and CDR2 YFSETQ. V gave up 2 bases and J gave up 4 bases; unmatched junction bases: 10. The CDR3 contains 16 residues. The CDR3 bases are TGCGCCAGCAGCTTTTTGCCCGGGACAGGGATGTACGAGCAGTACTTC. Its protein is CASSFLPGTGMYEQYF.

This rearrangement joins TRBV7-2 to TRBJ1-2; 9 bases are a match to TRBD1. The junction had 12 bases not matched to a gene; V was cut back by 0 bases and J by 7 bases. The CDR3 sequence is 17 residues long. The germline V gene has CDR1 SGHTA and CDR2 FQGNSA. The CDR3 DNA is TGTGCCAGCAGCTTAGCGGTCTTAGGAGACAGGGGGGTTGGCTACACCTTC. Its translation: CASSLAVLGDRGVGYTF.

The V gene is TRBV2, the J gene TRBJ2-2; 7 bases fit TRBD2. Losses at the gene ends were 7 bases for V and 0 bases for J; bases not matched to a gene: 5. The CDR3 totals 15 residues. The V gene's germline CDR1 is SNHLY and CDR2 FYNNEI. The CDR3 region has the DNA TGTGCCAGCACCCCGGGGGGAGCGAACACCGGGGAGCTGTTTTTT. Its protein product is CASTPGGANTGELFF.

The chain has TRBV5-5 and TRBJ2-3; D gene ambiguous. Between the trimmed V and J ends, which lost 0 bases and 5 bases, there was a span of 13 bases. Germline-derived CDR1 and CDR2 are SGHKS and YYEKEE (reference sequence). CDR3 size: 15 residues. Written as DNA, the CDR3 is TGTGCCAGCAGCTTGGGCGCCCCGCCGAGAGATACGCAGTATTTT. Translated: CASSLGAPPRDTQYF.

The V call is TRBV19, the J call TRBJ1-4; TRBD1 aligns across 8 bases. CDR1 is LNHDA and CDR2 is SQIVND in the germline V gene (reference sequence). Trimming at V came to 6 bases and at J to 7 bases, leaving 10 bases not matched to a gene. The CDR3 consists of 15 residues. This chain's CDR3 is CASRSTGGFREKLFF. CDR3 bases: TGTGCCAGTAGGTCAACAGGGGGTTTTCGTGAAAAACTGTTTTTT.

The count of this clone is one. The chain carries TRBV7-2 and TRBJ2-5; D gene unclear. V was clipped by 5 bases and J by 2 bases, with 12 bases between them. CDR3 length: 14 amino acids. The germline V gene encodes CDR1 SGHTA and CDR2 FQGNSA. The CDR3 protein is CASSPPGSQETQYF. CDR3 DNA sequence: TGTGCCAGCAGCCCTCCGGGTTCACAAGAGACCCAGTACTTC.

The chain is built from TRBV11-3 and TRBJ2-5; 7 positions match TRBD1. This CDR3 comprises 15 residues. The V gene's germline CDR1 is SGHNT and CDR2 YENEEA. The junction had 7 bases not matched to a gene; V was cut back by 2 bases and J by 4 bases. The CDR3 DNA is TGTGCCAGCAGCTTAAGTGCAAGACAGGGAGAGACCCAGTACTTC. It encodes CASSLSARQGETQYF. Full variable domain (missing parts from reference TRBV11-3 and TRBJ2-5): EAGVVQSPRYKIIEKKQPVAFWCNPISGHNTLYWYLQNLGQGPELLIRYENEEAVDDSQLPKDRFSAERLKGVDSTLKIQPAELGDSAVYLCASSLSARQGETQYFGPGTRLLVL.

This rearrangement joins TRBV11-2 to TRBJ1-3, with 8 bases lining up with TRBD1. V shed 1 base and J 3 bases; nucleotides not matched to a gene: 5. The CDR3 is 16 amino acids. Germline V gene data show CDR1 as SGHAT and CDR2 as FQNNGV. This chain's CDR3 is CASSLGSRGLGNTIYF. The CDR3, as DNA: TGTGCCAGCAGCTTAGGATCCAGGGGGCTTGGAAACACCATATATTTT.

In its sample, this clone was seen once. The rearrangement joins TRBV6-2 or TRBV6-3 to TRBJ1-5; 8 nucleotides match TRBD1. There are 19 residues in the CDR3. Germline values: CDR1 MNHEY, CDR2 SVGEGT. The ends lost 1 base at V and 2 bases at J; junction bases unmatched: 13. The CDR3 region is CASSYFARGRGSGNQPQHF. The CDR3 DNA follows: TGTGCCAGCAGTTACTTTGCCAGGGGGCGAGGTTCTGGCAATCAGCCCCAGCATTTT.

V is TRBV20-1 and J is TRBJ2-3; 9 nucleotides align to TRBD2. Trimming took 6 bases from V and 0 from J; bases not matched to a gene: 4. CDR1 and CDR2 (germline): DFQATT, SNEGSKA (reference sequence). The CDR3 has 14 residues. The CDR3 region is CSASTSGSTDTQYF. The CDR3 DNA reads as TGCAGTGCCAGTACTAGCGGGAGCACAGATACGCAGTATTTT.

This chain connects TRBV7-2 to TRBJ2-3; D gene unclear. The CDR3 has 15 amino acids. The germline CDR1 and CDR2 sequences are SGHTA and FQGNSA. Between the trimmed V and J ends, which lost 5 bases and 2 bases, there was a span of 14 bases. This CDR3 is CASSRTITPTDTQYF. In DNA, the CDR3 is TGTGCCAGCAGCCGTACTATTACCCCCACAGATACGCAGTATTTT.

V is TRBV30 and J is TRBJ2-7; 13 nucleotides match TRBD2. V lost 1 base and J lost 7; bases outside the gene matches: 7. This CDR3 is 15 amino acids long. CDR1 is GTSNPN, CDR2 SVGIG, per germline (reference sequence). The CDR3 reads CAWSGGLAGVSEQYF. DNA of the CDR3: TGTGCCTGGAGTGGTGGACTAGCGGGAGTAAGTGAGCAGTACTTC.

This rearrangement joins TRBV30 to TRBJ2-7; D is undetermined. The length of the CDR3 is 12 residues. Trimming removed 3 bases from V and 3 bases from J, with 9 bases in between. CDR1 GTSNPN and CDR2 SVGIG come from the germline V gene (reference sequence). CDR3 protein: CAWSRSGYEQYF. Here the CDR3 DNA reads TGTGCCTGGAGCCGGTCCGGCTACGAGCAGTACTTC.

The J gene is TRBJ2-5, the V gene TRBV4-1, with a tentative D call TRBD1 (6 bases). Germline values: CDR1 MGHRA, CDR2 YSYEKL. CDR3 length equals 15 residues. Between the trimmed V and J ends, which lost 2 bases and 5 bases, there was a span of 15 bases. The CDR3 loop reads CASSQSDRPSETQYF. CDR3 coding DNA: TGCGCCAGCAGCCAATCAGACAGGCCCAGTGAGACCCAGTACTTC.

This clone was seen a handful of times. V usage is TRBV29-1 and J usage is TRBJ2-1, with 7 bases lining up with TRBD2. J gave up 6 bases and V 5 bases, and 7 bases lay outside the gene matches. Germline loops: CDR1 SQVTM, CDR2 ANQGSEA. This CDR3 is built from 13 residues. This CDR3 reads CSVLGLVSNEQFF. The CDR3 DNA sequence: TGCAGCGTTCTAGGACTAGTGTCCAATGAGCAGTTCTTC.

This chain uses TRBV6-2 or TRBV6-3 with TRBJ2-7, with D possibly matching TRBD2 (6 bases). CDR1 is MNHEY and CDR2 is SVGEGT in the germline V gene. V lost 3 bases to trimming and J lost 10 bases, with 22 bases between them. The CDR3 is 15 residues long. CDR3 nucleotides: TGTGCCAGCAGTTATTGGGGTAGCGGAGTTATAAGCCAGTACTTC. Translation gives CASSYWGSGVISQYF.

This clone is a singleton in its sample. This chain links TRBV28 with TRBJ2-7, with D unclear. The V end was cut by 8 bases, the J end by 4 bases, with 6 bases between. The germline gives CDR1 MDHEN, CDR2 SYDVKM. This CDR3 contains 10 residues. The CDR3 region is CASGRYEQYF. The CDR3, as DNA: TGTGCCAGCGGCCGTTACGAGCAGTACTTC.

The V and J genes are TRBV6-1 and TRBJ2-7, with D uncertain. Trimming pared 0 bases from V and 0 bases from J, leaving 24 bases between. CDR3 length equals 20 residues. Per the germline V gene, CDR1 is MNHNS and CDR2 is SASEGT. DNA of the CDR3: TGTGCCAGCAGTGAAGCGACTCTCAAATTATGGAAGGCAAGCTCCTACGAGCAGTACTTC. This sequence encodes CASSEATLKLWKASSYEQYF.

The rearrangement joins TRBV29-1 to TRBJ2-7; a possible D gene is TRBD2 (7 bases). V was trimmed by 4 bases and J by 3 bases, leaving 28 bases between them. There are 18 residues in the CDR3. The germline gives CDR1 SQVTM, CDR2 ANQGSEA. The CDR3 region is CSVVGTGIGRESIYEQYF. CDR3 nucleotides: TGCAGCGTTGTCGGCACAGGGATAGGGCGGGAGTCGATCTACGAGCAGTACTTC.

The chain employs TRBV28 and TRBJ1-2; D is unresolved. The CDR3 consists of 13 residues. Per the germline V gene, CDR1 is MDHEN and CDR2 is SYDVKM. V was clipped by 7 bases and J by 0 bases, with 9 bases between them. The CDR3 nucleotides read TGTGCCAGCACCTGGGGAGCTAACTATGGCTACACCTTC. Translated, it gives CASTWGANYGYTF.

The V call is TRBV18, the J call TRBJ1-4; 11 bases are a match to TRBD1. From germline, CDR1 is KGHSH and CDR2 LQKENI. The CDR3 loop spans 16 amino acids. Trimming removed 6 bases from V and 1 base from J; junction bases left unmatched: 4. CDR3 DNA sequence: TGTGCCAGCTCGGACGGGACAGGGGGAACTAATGAAAAACTGTTTTTT. Its translation is CASSDGTGGTNEKLFF.

This clone was recorded a few times. The chain employs TRBV24-1 and TRBJ2-3; the match to TRBD2 covers 10 bases. The germline gives CDR1 KGHDR, CDR2 SFDVKD. Unmatched junction bases numbered 8, after V lost 1 base and J lost 5 bases. CDR3 length: 17 amino acids. CDR3 loop: CATSDFPSGSSLDTQYF. The CDR3 coding sequence is TGTGCCACCAGTGATTTTCCTAGCGGGAGTTCTTTAGATACGCAGTATTTT.

The chain joins TRBV4-2 to TRBJ2-1; 9 nucleotides match TRBD2. V trimming: 0 bases; J trimming: 6 bases; junction bases outside the gene matches: 9. Germline V gene data show CDR1 as LGHNA and CDR2 as YNFKEQ. CDR3 length: 17 amino acids. CDR3 protein: CASSQELAGVKGNEQFF. CDR3 DNA sequence: TGTGCCAGCAGCCAAGAATTAGCGGGAGTCAAGGGCAATGAGCAGTTCTTC.

The V gene is TRBV28, the J gene TRBJ1-5; 9 bases are a match to TRBD1. Germline V gene data show CDR1 as MDHEN and CDR2 as SYDVKM. This CDR3 spans 16 amino acids. V gave up 6 bases and J gave up 5 bases; unmatched junction bases: 11. DNA for the CDR3: TGTGCCAGCAGCCCCACCGGGACAGGGATCCATCAGCCCCAGCATTTT. It encodes CASSPTGTGIHQPQHF.

CDR3: CASRRLAGERGNEQFF. The CDR3 region has the DNA TGTGCCAGCAGGCGTTTGGCGGGAGAACGGGGTAATGAGCAGTTCTTC. The chain couples TRBV11-2 to TRBJ2-1, with 7 bases matching TRBD2. The CDR3 covers 16 residues. Per germline, CDR1 SGHAT and CDR2 FQNNGV. With V trimmed by 6 bases and J by 7 bases, 15 bases remained unmatched.

The rearrangement uses TRBV10-3 and TRBJ2-7; D perhaps matches TRBD1 (7 bases). The length of the CDR3 is 16 residues. Germline CDR1 ENHRY, CDR2 SYGVKD. V was pared by 2 bases and J by 0 bases, with 14 bases between. The CDR3: CAISEIGQGGSYEQYF. CDR3 nucleotides: TGTGCCATCAGTGAGATAGGTCAGGGGGGCTCCTACGAGCAGTACTTC.